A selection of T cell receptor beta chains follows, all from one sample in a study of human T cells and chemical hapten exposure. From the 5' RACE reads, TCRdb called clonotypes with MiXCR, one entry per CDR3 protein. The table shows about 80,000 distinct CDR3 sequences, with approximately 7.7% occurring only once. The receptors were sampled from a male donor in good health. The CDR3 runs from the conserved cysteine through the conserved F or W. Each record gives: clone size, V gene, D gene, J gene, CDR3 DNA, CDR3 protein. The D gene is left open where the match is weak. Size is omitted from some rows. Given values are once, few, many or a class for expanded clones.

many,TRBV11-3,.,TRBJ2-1,TGTGCCAGCAGCCATAGACAGTTTTCGTATGAGCAGTTCTTC,CASSHRQFSYEQFF
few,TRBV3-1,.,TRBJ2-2,TGTGCCAGCAGCCAATCCGTCCGGGGCCGCCACCGCACCGGGGAGCTGTTTTTT,CASSQSVRGRHRTGELFF
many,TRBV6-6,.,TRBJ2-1,TGTGCCAGCAGTTACGGTCTAAGCTCCTACAATGAGCAGTTCTTC,CASSYGLSSYNEQFF
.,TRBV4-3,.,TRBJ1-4,TGCGCCAGCAGCCAACCGAGGACGGGAGAGGAAAAACTGTTTTTT,CASSQPRTGEEKLFF
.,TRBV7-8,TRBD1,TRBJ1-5,TGTGCCAGCAGCTCCAGGGACAGTAGCAATCAGCCCCAGCATTTT,CASSSRDSSNQPQHF
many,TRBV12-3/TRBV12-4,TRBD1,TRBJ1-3,TGTGCCAGCAGTTCGTCCGCCGGGACAGGGACTGGAAACACCATATATTTT,CASSSSAGTGTGNTIYF
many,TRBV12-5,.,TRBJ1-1,TGTGCTAGTGGTGCCGGGACAAACAGGAACACTGAAGCTTTCTTT,CASGAGTNRNTEAFF
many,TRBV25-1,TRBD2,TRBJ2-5,TGTGCCAGCAGTGAAGGCCGGGGGTTCTCCAAACAGCGGGAGACAGAGACCCAGTACTTC,CASSEGRGFSKQRETETQYF
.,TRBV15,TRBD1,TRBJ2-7,TGTGCCACCAGCAGAGATCGGGGACAGGGGGCCCACGAGCAGTACTTC,CATSRDRGQGAHEQYF
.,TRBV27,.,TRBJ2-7,TGTGCCAGCAGTTCGCACAGGGATTCCTACGAGCAGTACTTC,CASSSHRDSYEQYF
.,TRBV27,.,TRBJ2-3,TGTGCCAGCAGTTCAGGGGGCGCATTAACACTCCGGCGGGAGCGGACTACAGATACGCAGTATTTT,CASSSGGALTLRRERTTDTQYF
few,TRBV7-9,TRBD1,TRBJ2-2,TGTGCCAGGGACAGGGTCACCGGGGAGCTGTTTTTT,CARDRVTGELFF
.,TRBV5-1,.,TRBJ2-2,TGCGCCAGCAGCTTGACCTACACCGGGGAGCTGTTTTTT,CASSLTYTGELFF
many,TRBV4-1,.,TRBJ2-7,TGCGCCAGCAGCCCCTCAACCAGGGTATTGTACTTC,CASSPSTRVLYF
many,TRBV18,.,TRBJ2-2,TGTGCCAGCTCACCTTTACAGGAGAACACCGGGGAGCTGTTTTTT,CASSPLQENTGELFF
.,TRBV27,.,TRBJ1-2,TGTGCCAGCAGTTTGCTCAGGGAGATAGGGGCTTACTATGGCTACACCTTC,CASSLLREIGAYYGYTF
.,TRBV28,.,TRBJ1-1,TGTGCCAGCAGTCCCCCGACAGAGAACACTGAAGCTTTCTTT,CASSPPTENTEAFF
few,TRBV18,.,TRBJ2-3,TGTGCCAGCTCACAGACAGGAGGAGATACGCAGTATTTT,CASSQTGGDTQYF
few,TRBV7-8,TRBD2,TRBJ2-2,TGTGCCAGCAGCTCCCATGCGGGAGAGCGGACCGGGGAGCTGTTTTTT,CASSSHAGERTGELFF
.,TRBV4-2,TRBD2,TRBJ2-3,TGTGCCAGCAGCACCAAACCTCTTTCAGGGACTAGCGATGGGGTGGCAGATACGCAGTATTTT,CASSTKPLSGTSDGVADTQYF
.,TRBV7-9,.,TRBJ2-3,TGTGCCAGCAGCCCCCCGGAGGGCCGAGCCACAGATACGCAGTATTTT,CASSPPEGRATDTQYF
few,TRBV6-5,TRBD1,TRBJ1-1,TGTGCCAGCAGTTCTCTAGCCCGGGACAGGGGTCGTAACACTGAAGCTTTCTTT,CASSSLARDRGRNTEAFF
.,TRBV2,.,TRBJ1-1,TGTGCCAGCACGGACGGGGTTGGGGTCATGAACACTGAAGCTTTCTTT,CASTDGVGVMNTEAFF
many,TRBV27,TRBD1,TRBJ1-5,TGTGCCAGCAGTCCCCTCACAGGGGGGTTTCAGCCCCAGCATTTT,CASSPLTGGFQPQHF
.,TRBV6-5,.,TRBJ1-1,TGTGCCAGCAGTCGGACAGTCATGAACACTGAAGCTTTCTTT,CASSRTVMNTEAFF
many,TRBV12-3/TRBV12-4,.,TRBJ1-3,TGTGCCAGCAGGCCCGGGACCTCTGGAAACACCATATATTTT,CASRPGTSGNTIYF
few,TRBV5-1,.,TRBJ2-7,TGCGCCAGCAGCTTGGATTACACCGCCTACGAGCAGTACTTC,CASSLDYTAYEQYF
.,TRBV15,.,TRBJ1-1,TGTGCCACCAGCAGACCACAGACAGGAGAAGCTTTCTTT,CATSRPQTGEAFF
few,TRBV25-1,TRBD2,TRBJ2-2,TGTGCCAGCAGTGAACCCGCTACTAGCGGGAGGCCTAGCACCGGGGAGCTGTTTTTT,CASSEPATSGRPSTGELFF
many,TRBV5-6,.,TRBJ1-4,TGTGCCAGCAGCTGGGGCGCTGAAAAACTGTTTTTT,CASSWGAEKLFF
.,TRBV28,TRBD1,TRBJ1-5,TGTGCCAGCAGCCTAGGACAGGGGGTGGGTCAGCCCCAGCATTTT,CASSLGQGVGQPQHF
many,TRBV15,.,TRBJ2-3,TGTGCCACCAGCAGAGCGTCTAGCAGATCAGGAGATACGCAGTATTTT,CATSRASSRSGDTQYF
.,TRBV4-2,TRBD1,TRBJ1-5,TGTGCCAGCAGCCAAGACGGACCAGGGGGTAGCAATCAGCCCCAGCATTTT,CASSQDGPGGSNQPQHF
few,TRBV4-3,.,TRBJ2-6,TGCGCCAGCAGCGAAAAACTGCGGGTCCCCTCTGGGGCCAACGTCCTGACTTTC,CASSEKLRVPSGANVLTF
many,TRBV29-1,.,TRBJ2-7,TGCAGCGTTGCGGGGGCAGGTCCATTTAAAGAGCAGTACTTC,CSVAGAGPFKEQYF